This is a list of T cell receptor beta chains from one sample in a study of blood T cells in healthy people across ages. TCRdb re-analysed the 5' RACE reads in MiXCR, keeping a single row per CDR3 protein. The sample lists some 780,000 distinct CDR3 sequences; about 56% were seen once. The sample was blood. The receptors originated from a man aged 40-49 years in good health. Both conserved end residues are part of each CDR3. A D gene is named only where the DNA matches it firmly. Clone size is not always given. Where it is, it says once, few, many or a class for expanded clones.

v_gene,d_gene,j_gene,abundance,CDR3aa,CDR3nt
TRBV7-2,TRBD2,TRBJ2-1,NA,CASSSGTSGAFYEQFF,TGTGCCAGCAGCTCAGGGACTAGCGGGGCCTTCTATGAGCAGTTCTTC
TRBV7-8,NA,TRBJ2-2,NA,CASSRRQATGELFF,TGTGCCAGCAGCCGTCGACAGGCGACCGGGGAGCTGTTTTTT
TRBV2,NA,TRBJ1-1,NA,CASRAENTEAFF,TGTGCCAGCAGGGCCGAGAACACTGAAGCTTTCTTT
TRBV29-1,TRBD1,TRBJ2-7,NA,CSVARTGVYEQYF,TGCAGCGTTGCCCGGACAGGAGTCTACGAGCAGTACTTC
TRBV29-1,NA,TRBJ2-7,NA,CSAPGKDYNEQYF,TGCAGCGCTCCGGGCAAAGACTACAATGAGCAGTACTTC
TRBV4-3,TRBD1,TRBJ2-5,NA,CASSQDNRGMETQYF,TGCGCCAGCAGCCAAGATAACAGGGGCATGGAGACCCAGTACTTC
TRBV7-2,TRBD2,TRBJ2-5,NA,CASSLGLGEGEYF,TGTGCCAGCAGCTTAGGGCTGGGGGAGGGTGAGTACTTC
TRBV24-1,NA,TRBJ2-3,NA,CATSDPSGTDTQYF,TGTGCCACCAGTGATCCTTCAGGGACAGATACGCAGTATTTT
TRBV29-1,NA,TRBJ1-4,few,CSATGTRDLSGEKLFF,TGCAGCGCTACCGGGACAAGGGACCTTTCGGGTGAAAAACTGTTTTTT
TRBV30,TRBD1,TRBJ1-6,NA,CAWSPGGSYNSPLHF,TGTGCCTGGAGTCCAGGGGGCTCCTATAATTCACCCCTCCACTTT
TRBV28,TRBD2,TRBJ2-7,NA,CASVGGGRDEQYF,TGTGCCAGCGTGGGGGGAGGGCGGGACGAGCAGTACTTC
TRBV7-2,TRBD1,TRBJ2-4,NA,CASRTGTHKNIQYF,TGTGCCAGCAGGACAGGGACCCACAAAAACATTCAGTACTTC
TRBV5-5,NA,TRBJ2-4,NA,CASSAGGPGKNIQYF,TGTGCCAGCAGCGCAGGTGGTCCGGGCAAAAACATTCAGTACTTC
TRBV15,NA,TRBJ2-5,many,CATSSSKETQYF,TGTGCCACCAGCAGTTCCAAAGAGACCCAGTACTTC
TRBV20-1,NA,TRBJ1-5,NA,CSAGGGRSNQPQHF,TGCAGTGCTGGAGGGGGGCGAAGCAATCAGCCCCAGCATTTT
TRBV4-2,NA,TRBJ1-6,NA,CASSQEIRDLGGYNSPLHF,TGTGCCAGCAGCCAAGAAATCCGGGACCTAGGCGGGTATAATTCACCCCTCCACTTT
TRBV5-1,NA,TRBJ2-1,NA,CASSGEVLKFF,TGCGCCAGCAGCGGGGAGGTTTTGAAGTTCTTC
TRBV5-1,NA,TRBJ1-2,NA,CASSLVGMANYGYTF,TGCGCCAGCAGCTTGGTCGGGATGGCCAACTATGGCTACACCTTC
TRBV4-3,NA,TRBJ2-1,once,CASSQDLGARYNEQFF,TGCGCCAGCAGCCAAGATTTGGGGGCGCGGTACAATGAGCAGTTCTTC
TRBV9,TRBD2,TRBJ2-5,NA,CASSNGLAGLETQYF,TGTGCCAGCAGCAACGGACTAGCGGGATTAGAGACCCAGTACTTC
TRBV6-6,NA,TRBJ2-1,NA,CASSFEQRSYNEQFF,TGTGCCAGCAGTTTCGAGCAAAGATCCTACAATGAGCAGTTCTTC
TRBV28,NA,TRBJ1-5,NA,CASSLGPRRNQPQHF,TGTGCCAGCAGTTTAGGTCCGAGGCGAAATCAGCCCCAGCATTTT
TRBV24-1,TRBD1,TRBJ1-2,NA,CATSGVGTGYGYTF,TGTGCCACCAGTGGGGTTGGGACAGGCTATGGCTACACCTTC
TRBV7-9,NA,TRBJ2-7,NA,CASSLGRGHTYEQYF,TGTGCCAGCAGCTTAGGCAGGGGCCATACCTACGAGCAGTACTTC
TRBV27,TRBD2,TRBJ2-2,NA,CATRGGANTGELFF,TGTGCCACCCGGGGGGGTGCGAACACCGGGGAGCTGTTTTTT
TRBV7-2,TRBD2,TRBJ2-5,NA,CASSTTSGGVGETQYF,TGTGCCAGCAGCACAACTAGCGGGGGGGTTGGTGAGACCCAGTACTTC
TRBV24-1,NA,TRBJ2-3,NA,CATSVGVTDTQYF,TGTGCCACCAGTGTTGGAGTCACAGATACGCAGTATTTT
TRBV7-2,NA,TRBJ2-5,once,CASSLIGQVGETQYF,TGTGCCAGCAGCTTAATAGGACAAGTTGGGGAGACCCAGTACTTC
TRBV29-1,NA,TRBJ2-5,few,CSVVGTEQETQYF,TGCAGCGTTGTTGGGACTGAGCAAGAGACCCAGTACTTC
TRBV4-2,TRBD2,TRBJ2-4,few,CASSQDWLAGGVGGNIQYF,TGTGCCAGCAGCCAAGATTGGCTAGCGGGGGGCGTGGGGGGAAACATTCAGTACTTC
TRBV11-3,NA,TRBJ1-4,few,CASRRGSTNEKLFF,TGTGCCAGCAGGAGAGGGTCAACTAATGAAAAACTGTTTTTT
TRBV28,TRBD2,TRBJ2-1,NA,CASSSLTSGEYNEQFF,TGTGCCAGCAGTTCCCTGACTAGCGGGGAATACAATGAGCAGTTCTTC
TRBV9,NA,TRBJ2-7,NA,CASSPLAGLTYEQYF,TGCGCCAGCAGCCCCCTGGCAGGTTTAACCTACGAGCAGTACTTC
TRBV6-5,NA,TRBJ2-4,few,CASRQGGGVGNIQYF,TGTGCCAGCAGGCAGGGGGGGGGCGTAGGAAACATTCAGTACTTC
TRBV20-1,TRBD1,TRBJ1-2,few,CSARRDRGEYGYTF,TGCAGTGCTAGGCGGGACAGGGGGGAGTATGGCTACACCTTC
TRBV6-6,NA,TRBJ2-5,NA,CASSWEGAGAETQYF,TGTGCCAGCTCCTGGGAGGGGGCGGGGGCAGAGACCCAGTACTTC
TRBV4-3,NA,TRBJ2-7,NA,CASSHDLDSSSYEQYF,TGCGCCAGCAGCCACGATCTGGACAGTAGCTCCTACGAGCAGTACTTC
TRBV12-3/TRBV12-4,NA,TRBJ2-3,NA,CASSWAGTPSTDTQYF,TGTGCCAGCAGTTGGGCCGGGACTCCGAGCACAGATACGCAGTATTTT
TRBV27,NA,TRBJ2-6,few,CASSPLVQANVLTF,TGTGCCAGCAGTCCCCTCGTTCAGGCCAACGTCCTGACTTTC
TRBV10-3,TRBD1,TRBJ2-2,NA,CAISEVMTGGNTGELFF,TGTGCCATCAGTGAGGTTATGACAGGGGGAAACACCGGGGAGCTGTTTTTT
TRBV2,TRBD2,TRBJ2-1,few,CASTPKTSGAFNEQFF,TGTGCCAGCACTCCTAAGACTAGCGGGGCTTTCAATGAGCAGTTCTTC
TRBV10-3,NA,TRBJ2-7,many,CASGAAAYEQYF,TGTGCCTCAGGGGCGGCAGCCTACGAGCAGTACTTC
TRBV5-4,NA,TRBJ2-1,NA,CASSPSPPGVGNEQFF,TGTGCCAGCAGCCCAAGCCCGCCGGGAGTTGGGAATGAGCAGTTCTTC
TRBV7-2,NA,TRBJ2-3,NA,CASSFDRLRADTQYF,TGTGCCAGCAGCTTCGACAGGCTTCGAGCAGATACGCAGTATTTT
TRBV24-1,NA,TRBJ2-1,NA,CATGGAGYNEQFF,TGTGCCACAGGCGGGGCCGGCTACAATGAGCAGTTCTTC
TRBV29-1,TRBD1,TRBJ2-1,NA,CGVDIGQGYNEQFF,TGCGGCGTTGATATCGGACAGGGCTACAATGAGCAGTTCTTC
TRBV20-1,NA,TRBJ2-5,many,CSARGGRVGGTQYF,TGCAGTGCTAGGGGAGGCCGCGTCGGAGGGACCCAGTACTTC
TRBV7-9,TRBD1,TRBJ2-4,NA,CASSLSPPQHRGLSKNIQYF,TGTGCCAGCAGCTTATCTCCGCCGCAACACAGGGGTCTGTCCAAAAACATTCAGTACTTC
TRBV18,TRBD1,TRBJ1-6,NA,CASSPPQGAGSPLHF,TGTGCCAGCTCACCACCTCAGGGGGCAGGTTCACCCCTCCACTTT
TRBV18,NA,TRBJ1-1,NA,CASSPSRGGNTEAFF,TGTGCCAGCTCACCGTCCAGGGGCGGAAACACTGAAGCTTTCTTT
TRBV19,TRBD1,TRBJ2-1,once,CASSMGTGEDMQFF,TGTGCCAGTAGTATGGGGACAGGGGAGGATATGCAGTTCTTC
TRBV10-3,TRBD1,TRBJ1-2,NA,CAINREEGASYGYTF,TGTGCCATCAACCGAGAGGAGGGGGCGAGCTATGGCTACACCTTC
TRBV7-9,NA,TRBJ2-7,NA,CASSLLAASSYEQYF,TGTGCCAGCAGCTTATTAGCGGCAAGCTCCTACGAGCAGTACTTC
TRBV12-3/TRBV12-4,NA,TRBJ2-7,NA,CASSAFRGSYEQYF,TGTGCCAGCAGTGCCTTCAGGGGCTCCTACGAGCAGTACTTC
TRBV7-8,NA,TRBJ2-6,few,CASSPSAGRNSGANVLTF,TGTGCCAGCAGCCCCTCGGCAGGCCGAAACTCTGGGGCCAACGTCCTGACTTTC